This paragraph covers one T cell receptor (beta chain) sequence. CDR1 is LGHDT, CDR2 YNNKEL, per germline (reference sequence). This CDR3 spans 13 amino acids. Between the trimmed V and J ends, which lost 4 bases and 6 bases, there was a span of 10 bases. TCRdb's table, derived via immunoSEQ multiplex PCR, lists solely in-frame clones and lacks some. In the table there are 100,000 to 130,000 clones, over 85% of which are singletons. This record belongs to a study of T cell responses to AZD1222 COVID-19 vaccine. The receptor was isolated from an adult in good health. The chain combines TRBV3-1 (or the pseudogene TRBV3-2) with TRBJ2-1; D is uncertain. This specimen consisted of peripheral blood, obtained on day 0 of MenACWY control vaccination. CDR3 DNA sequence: TGTGCCAGCAGCCTCAAGCGACCCAATGAGCAGTTCTTC. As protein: CASSLKRPNEQFF.